The 28 T cell receptor beta chains reported below all come from one sample, sequenced in a study of T cell clonality in common variable immunodeficiency. Repertoires were generated with immunoSEQ multiplex PCR, while TCRdb's copy carries only in-frame clones and drops some. This sample comprises approximately 50,000 clones, none seen once only. Source material: peripheral blood mononuclear cells. These receptors originate from a person aged 18-70 years in good health.

This clone was seen repeatedly, ten times or more. The read ends 3 residues early relative to the CDR3; the germline J gene fills the gap. The chain combines TRBV10-1 with TRBJ2-1; 9 bases fit TRBD1. Germline CDR1 and CDR2: WNHNN and SYGVQD (reference sequence). The CDR3 totals 14 residues. V was clipped by 4 bases and J by 5 bases; unmatched bases: 3. CDR3 sequence reads: CASSARDRDNEQFF. The CDR3 bases that were read are TGCGCCAGCAGTGCCCGGGACAGGGACAATGAG.

This clone occurred many times. The read terminates 3 residues ahead of where the CDR3 ends, so the germline J gene completes it. The gene calls are TRBV5-1 and TRBJ1-1; 7 nucleotides line up with TRBD1. This CDR3 contains 16 residues. Trimming at V came to 4 bases and at J to 3 bases, leaving 12 bases not matched to a gene. The germline V gene encodes CDR1 SGHRS and CDR2 YFSETQ. The chain's CDR3 is CASSLKPTGRDTEAFF. The CDR3 DNA, read in part, is TGCGCCAGCAGCCTAAAACCGACAGGGAGGGACACTGAA.

This clone has at least ten counts. The read falls 3 residues short of the CDR3 end, and the missing part is taken from the germline J gene. The genes are TRBV5-1 and TRBJ1-3; D is perhaps TRBD1 (6 bases). The CDR3 loop spans 14 amino acids. The V gene lost 2 bases and the J gene lost 4 bases, with 10 bases spanning the gap. Germline CDR1 reads SGHRS; CDR2 reads YFSETQ. CDR3: CASSLQGTGNTIYF. Partial CDR3 DNA: TGCGCCAGCAGCTTACAGGGTACGGGAAACACC. The full variable domain, completed using reference TRBV5-1 and TRBJ1-3, is KAGVTQTPRYLIKTRGQQVTLSCSPISGHRSVSWYQQTPGQGLQFLFEYFSETQRNKGNFPGRFSGRQFSNSRSEMNVSTLELGDSALYLCASSLQGTGNTIYFGEGSWLTVV.

Ten or more counts support this clone. The CDR3 end lies 3 residues beyond the end of the read and is filled in from the germline J gene. The chain combines TRBV14 with TRBJ2-7; 8 bases align to TRBD1. The CDR3 covers 16 residues. Per the germline V gene, CDR1 is SGHDN and CDR2 is FVKESK. The ends lost 1 base at V and 6 bases at J; junction bases unmatched: 11. The DNA read from the CDR3 is TGTGCCAGCAGCCAAGTAGAGGGCAGGGGGCGTATCGAG. This sequence encodes CASSQVEGRGRIE. The whole CDR3 sequence is CASSQVEGRGRIEQYF. The full variable domain, rest sourced from reference TRBV14 and TRBJ2-7, is EAGVTQFPSHSVIEKGQTVTLRCDPISGHDNLYWYRRVMGKEIKFLLHFVKESKQDESGMPNNRFLAERTGGTYSTLKVQPAELEDSGVYFCASSQVEGRGRIEQYFGPGTRLTVT.

This clone was detected only a few times. The read halts 3 residues ahead of the CDR3 end, with the missing end drawn from the germline J gene. This rearrangement joins TRBV11-1 to TRBJ1-1, with 8 bases aligning to TRBD1. The ends lost 1 base at V and 5 bases at J; junction bases unmatched: 3. CDR3 length: 14 amino acids. Germline V gives CDR1 SGHAT, CDR2 FQDESV (reference sequence). The CDR3 region is CASSLGDRGTEAFF. Partial CDR3 DNA: TGTGCCAGCAGCTTAGGAGACAGGGGTACTGAA.

This clone was counted many times. Read coverage stops 3 residues before the CDR3 terminus; the germline J gene supplies the remainder. This chain links TRBV29-1 with TRBJ2-1; TRBD1 matches at 7 bases. Germline CDR1 reads SQVTM; CDR2 reads ANQGSEA. The ends lost 8 bases at V and 5 bases at J; junction bases unmatched: 9. The CDR3 contains 13 residues. The CDR3 sequence is CSSGTVLHNEQFF. CDR3 bases read: TGCAGCTCCGGGACAGTACTCCACAATGAG.

In its sample, this clone was seen many times. The sequenced fragment ends 3 residues before the CDR3 boundary, so the rest is inferred from the germline J gene. The genes are TRBV4-1 and TRBJ2-7; D unresolved. The CDR3 runs to 15 residues. Germline V CDR1 and CDR2: MGHRA, YSYEKL. The ends were cut back, 0 bases at V and 0 bases at J, with 9 bases in the middle. The CDR3 DNA, read in part, is TGCGCCAGCAGCCAAGAGGGCTCCCGCTCCTACGAG. This gives the protein CASSQEGSRSYE. The entire CDR3 reads CASSQEGSRSYEQYF.

This clone was seen repeatedly, ten times or more. The observed sequence ends 3 residues before the CDR3 terminus, with the missing tail filled in from the germline J gene. The gene calls are TRBV5-4 and TRBJ2-2; TRBD1 might be the D (6 bases). V dropped 7 bases and J dropped 4 bases, with 17 bases sitting between them. The CDR3 is made up of 15 amino acids. CDR1 is SGHNT, CDR2 YYREEE, per germline (reference sequence). CDR3 in amino acids: CASRNGLGGTGELFF. The CDR3 DNA, read in part, is TGTGCCAGCCGAAACGGGCTAGGGGGCACCGGGGAG.

In this sample, this clone turned up many times. The CDR3 is cut off 3 residues early in the read; its end comes from the germline J gene. The chain couples TRBV7-9 to TRBJ1-6; no clear D. Trimming took off 8 bases at V and 9 bases at J, with 20 bases between the two ends. Germline V gene lookup returns CDR1 SEHNR and CDR2 FQNEAQ (reference sequence). The CDR3 loop spans 15 amino acids. The DNA read from the CDR3 is TGTGCCAGCCGGCCTGCCGCGGGCGGAGGTTCACCC. Residues: CASRPAAGGGSP. In full, the CDR3 reads CASRPAAGGGSPLHF.

This clone was picked up a small number of times. The read ends 3 residues shy of where the CDR3 ends; the end is completed using the germline J gene. This chain joins TRBV7-3 and TRBJ2-3, with D perhaps TRBD1 (7 bases). Deletions cut 1 base from V and 3 bases from J, with 11 bases between. Per germline, CDR1 SGHTA and CDR2 FQGTGA. The CDR3 runs to 15 residues. This CDR3 reads CASSLRRGPTDTQYF. The sequenced part of the CDR3 DNA is TGTGCCAGCAGCTTAAGGAGGGGGCCAACAGATACG.

This clone was seen at least ten times. The sequenced fragment ends 3 residues before the CDR3 boundary, so the rest is inferred from the germline J gene. The chain uses TRBV2 and TRBJ1-5; D unresolved. CDR1 is SNHLY and CDR2 is FYNNEI in the germline V gene. The CDR3 extends over 14 amino acids. The CDR3 bases that were read are TGTGCCAGCAGTGTGGGCAGTGTCTATCGACCC. This gives the protein CASSVGSVYRP. The CDR3 reads in full as CASSVGSVYRPQHF.

This clone was counted ten times or more. Read sequence stops 3 residues before the CDR3 end, and the germline J gene provides the missing end. The V and J genes are TRBV20-1 and TRBJ1-5; 11 nucleotides align to TRBD1. This CDR3 is 16 amino acids long. CDR1 is DFQATT, CDR2 SNEGSKA, per germline (reference sequence). With 0 bases clipped from V and 4 bases from J, the junction kept 5 bases outside the gene matches. The CDR3 reads CSARDAGTGGNQPQHF. The sequenced CDR3 bases are TGCAGTGCTAGAGATGCCGGGACAGGGGGGAATCAGCCC.

This clone was observed at least ten times. Incomplete CDR3 DNA: TGTGCCAGCAGCTCGACAGGGTTCACAGATACG. This codes for CASSSTGFTDT. The whole CDR3 is CASSSTGFTDTQYF. The chain carries TRBV7-3 and TRBJ2-3, with 7 nucleotides matching TRBD1. The CDR3 extends 3 residues past the end of the read, so its final part is completed from the germline J gene. The ends lost 4 bases at V and 2 bases at J; junction bases unmatched: 3. CDR3 size: 14 residues. The germline V gene encodes CDR1 SGHTA and CDR2 FQGTGA.

This clone was detected ten times or more. The sequenced fragment ends 3 residues before the CDR3 boundary, so the rest is inferred from the germline J gene. The V call is TRBV5-1, the J call TRBJ2-5; 8 bases map to TRBD2. V was pared by 6 bases and J by 5 bases, with 9 bases of the junction left unmatched. Looked up from germline, CDR1 is SGHRS and CDR2 is YFSETQ. The CDR3 runs 14 residues. The sequenced part of the CDR3 DNA is TGCGCCAGCACAGACGGGGGGGCCGGGGAGACC. Its translation is CASTDGGAGET. The complete CDR3 protein is CASTDGGAGETQYF.

This clone was counted many times. Read data end 3 residues before the CDR3 end; the end is taken from the germline J gene. This sequence joins TRBV20-1 and TRBJ1-1; 7 bases align to TRBD1. The V and J ends lost 6 bases and 0 bases, in that order; junction bases with no gene match: 4. Germline V lookup: CDR1 DFQATT, CDR2 SNEGSKA (reference sequence). This CDR3 has 13 residues. The DNA read from the CDR3 is TGCAGTGCCCCTCAGGGGGTGAACACTGAA. It codes for CSAPQGVNTE. The whole CDR3 sequence is CSAPQGVNTEAFF.

This clone has just a few counts. A much larger clone sits a single nucleotide away, making a read error possible. The CDR3 is cut off 3 residues early in the read; its end comes from the germline J gene. V and J are TRBV19 and TRBJ2-3; TRBD1 aligns across 7 bases. CDR1 and CDR2 from the germline V gene are LNHDA and SQIVND (reference sequence). The CDR3 has 14 residues. The CDR3 spells CASSTMTGRQPQYF. CDR3 DNA (partial): TGTGCCAGTAGTACCATGACAGGGCGTCAGCCG. Supplemented by reference TRBV19 and TRBJ2-3, the full variable domain reads DGGITQSPKYLFRKEGQNVTLSCEQNLNHDAMYWYRQDPGQGLRLIYYSQIVNDFQKGDIAEGYSVSREKKESFPLTVTSAQKNPTAFYLCASSTMTGRQPQYFGPGTRLTVL.

There are many counts of this clone. The read ends 3 residues before the CDR3 terminus; that terminus is restored from the germline J gene. The chain has TRBV20-1 and TRBJ2-1, with 8 bases lining up with TRBD2. J lost 7 bases, V lost 4 bases, and 9 bases had no gene match. CDR1 and CDR2 (germline): DFQATT, SNEGSKA (reference sequence). The CDR3 has 14 amino acids. The part of the CDR3 DNA that was read is TGCAGTGCTAAGTCGTTAGCGGGGTTAAATGAG. Protein: CSAKSLAGLNE. The CDR3 as a whole reads CSAKSLAGLNEQFF.

This clone was found many times. Coverage ceases 3 residues before the CDR3 finishes, and the germline J gene fills in the end. The V gene is TRBV5-1, the J gene TRBJ2-3, with D maybe TRBD1 (6 bases). The CDR3 has 14 amino acids. V lost 0 bases and J lost 2, with 7 bases in between. CDR1 and CDR2 from the germline V gene are SGHRS and YFSETQ. CDR3 bases read: TGCGCCAGCAGCTTGGGGGGGCCCACAGATACG. Translated, it gives CASSLGGPTDT. The whole CDR3 sequence is CASSLGGPTDTQYF. The full variable domain, completed using reference TRBV5-1 and TRBJ2-3, is KAGVTQTPRYLIKTRGQQVTLSCSPISGHRSVSWYQQTPGQGLQFLFEYFSETQRNKGNFPGRFSGRQFSNSRSEMNVSTLELGDSALYLCASSLGGPTDTQYFGPGTRLTVL.

This clone was counted at least ten times. The CDR3 goes on 3 residues after the read ends, and that part is filled in from the germline J gene. The rearrangement uses TRBV11-2 and TRBJ2-2; the D is unclear. Germline-derived CDR1 and CDR2 are SGHAT and FQNNGV. V was shortened by 5 bases and J by 5 bases, with 6 bases between the two germline ends. CDR3 length: 12 amino acids. CDR3 sequence: CASSTSTGELFF. CDR3 bases read: TGTGCCAGCAGCACAAGTACCGGGGAG.

This clone was seen repeatedly, ten times or more. Sequencing ends 3 residues short of the CDR3 end; the germline J gene provides the rest. The chain combines TRBV11-3 with TRBJ2-2; no firm D call. The CDR3 runs to 12 residues. Trimming took 5 bases from V and 6 from J, leaving 7 bases between them. Germline lookup yields CDR1 SGHNT and CDR2 YENEEA. CDR3 amino acids: CASSGRSGELFF. Incomplete CDR3 DNA: TGTGCCAGCAGCGGTAGATCCGGGGAG.

At least ten counts were recorded for this clone. The part of the CDR3 DNA that was read is TGTGCCATCAGTGAACGGGACGCGCAGGGGGAGACC. This codes for CAISERDAQGET. The CDR3 in full is CAISERDAQGETQYF. V is TRBV10-3 and J is TRBJ2-5; possibly TRBD1 for D (6 bases). The sequence runs out 3 residues before the end of the CDR3; the remainder is reconstructed from the germline J gene. Germline V CDR1 and CDR2: ENHRY, SYGVKD. The CDR3 covers 15 residues. V lost 3 bases and J 5 bases, leaving 16 bases between the germline ends.

This clone has a handful of counts. The CDR3 extends 3 residues past the end of the read, so its final part is completed from the germline J gene. The chain uses TRBV7-9 and TRBJ1-5; possible D gene TRBD1, 5 bases. This CDR3 spans 13 amino acids. The germline V and J ends were trimmed by 4 bases and 5 bases, with 9 bases remaining between them. CDR1 SEHNR and CDR2 FQNEAQ come from the germline V gene (reference sequence). The CDR3 here is CASSSTGDQPQHF. Partial CDR3 DNA: TGTGCCAGCAGCTCCACGGGGGATCAGCCC.

With respect to this clone: The sequenced fragment ends 3 residues before the CDR3 boundary, so the rest is inferred from the germline J gene. This sequence joins TRBV19 and TRBJ2-1; 10 nucleotides match TRBD2. V lost 2 bases and J lost 2; bases outside the gene matches: 3. The CDR3 sequence is 16 residues long. The germline V gene encodes CDR1 LNHDA and CDR2 SQIVND (reference sequence). The CDR3 bases that were read are TGTGCCAGTAGTATACTAGCGGGAGAGACCTACAATGAG. Its protein product is CASSILAGETYNE. The CDR3 as a whole reads CASSILAGETYNEQFF.

This clone was found many times. Read data end 3 residues before the CDR3 end; the end is taken from the germline J gene. The chain joins TRBV30 to TRBJ1-4; TRBD1 matches at 7 bases. This CDR3 contains 13 residues. CDR1 and CDR2 (germline): GTSNPN, SVGIG (reference sequence). V lost 4 bases and J lost 8; bases outside the gene matches: 7. CDR3 bases read: TGTGCCTGGACTACAGGGGTGGGGGAAAAA. This gives the protein CAWTTGVGEK. The CDR3 as a whole reads CAWTTGVGEKLFF.

About this clone: The read falls 3 residues short of the CDR3 end, and the missing part is taken from the germline J gene. The chain uses TRBV7-2 and TRBJ1-4; D unclear. The V end lost 2 bases, the J end lost 10 bases, and 11 bases lay between the germline ends. The CDR3 totals 13 residues. The germline V gene has CDR1 SGHTA and CDR2 FQGNSA. The sequenced CDR3 bases are TGTGCCAGCAGCTTATTACGGTCGGGAAAA. Protein: CASSLLRSGK. The whole CDR3 sequence reads CASSLLRSGKLFF.

As concerns this clone: The sequenced fragment ends 3 residues before the CDR3 boundary, so the rest is inferred from the germline J gene. The chain has TRBV7-2 and TRBJ1-5; 8 nucleotides line up with TRBD1. The CDR3 extends over 14 amino acids. CDR1 SGHTA and CDR2 FQGNSA come from the germline V gene. Trimming took 2 bases from V and 7 from J; bases not matched to a gene: 4. CDR3 in amino acids: CASSLRQGWQPQHF. CDR3 DNA (partial): TGTGCCAGCAGCTTAAGACAGGGGTGGCAGCCC.

This clone was seen at least ten times. The read terminates 3 residues ahead of where the CDR3 ends, so the germline J gene completes it. The rearrangement links TRBV18 to TRBJ2-3, with 14 bases that match TRBD2. The CDR3 length is 14 residues. J lost 4 bases, V lost 11 bases, and 5 bases had no gene match. Germline values: CDR1 KGHSH, CDR2 LQKENI. The CDR3 region is CAGGTSGSADTQYF. The CDR3 DNA, read in part, is TGTGCCGGAGGGACTAGCGGGAGTGCAGATACG. Variable domain in full (rest from reference TRBV18 and TRBJ2-3): NAGVMQNPRHLVRRRGQEARLRCSPMKGHSHVYWYRQLPEEGLKFMVYLQKENIIDESGMPKERFSAEFPKEGPSILRIQQVVRGDSAAYFCAGGTSGSADTQYFGPGTRLTVL.

This clone was observed at least ten times. The read terminates 3 residues ahead of where the CDR3 ends, so the germline J gene completes it. V is TRBV6-2 or TRBV6-3 and J is TRBJ2-1; 7 positions match TRBD1. The germline gives CDR1 MNHEY, CDR2 SVGEGT. The CDR3 consists of 15 residues. Germline trimming cut 6 bases from V and 4 bases from J; bases unmatched to any gene: 9. The covered CDR3 bases are TGTGCCAGCAGGCCGACAGGGTATGATTACAATGAG. It is translated as CASRPTGYDYNE. The complete CDR3 sequence is CASRPTGYDYNEQFF.